The 22 T cell receptor beta chains below come from one sample, sequenced in a study of cytomegalovirus exposure and HLA in healthy donors. PCR employed 60 Vbeta and 13 Jbeta primers. TCRdb's table, derived via immunoSEQ multiplex PCR, lists solely in-frame clones and lacks some. This sample has around 150,000 clones, with roughly 9.6% found just once. Specimen: PBMCs. The receptors come from a woman aged 40 to 50 in good health and CMV-seropositive.

This clone has just a few counts. This sequence joins TRBV5-3 and TRBJ2-2; 8 nucleotides match TRBD1. TRBV5-3 carries the ORF label, with uncertain function. The CDR3 loop spans 17 amino acids. V lost 4 bases to trimming and J lost 3 bases; unmatched junction nucleotides: 11. CDR3: CARSRSGQGTDTGELFF. In DNA form, the CDR3 reads TGTGCCAGAAGCCGATCTGGACAGGGAACGGACACCGGGGAGCTGTTTTTT.

The sample holds a few counts of this clone. The V call is TRBV5-1, the J call TRBJ1-2, with D perhaps TRBD1 (5 bases). The CDR3 loop spans 15 amino acids. The germline V gene has CDR1 SGHRS and CDR2 YFSETQ. The germline V and J ends were trimmed by 1 base and 4 bases, with 14 bases remaining between them. This CDR3 reads CASSLMGPPVYGYTF. CDR3 DNA sequence: TGCGCCAGCAGCTTGATGGGGCCCCCCGTCTATGGCTACACCTTC.

This sequence joins TRBV6-1 and TRBJ1-5, with unresolved D. In germline, CDR1 is MNHNS, CDR2 SASEGT. CDR3 length equals 13 residues. V was pared by 4 bases and J by 1 base, with 5 bases between. The CDR3 DNA reads as TGTGCCAGCAGTGGGCAGAGCAATCAGCCCCAGCATTTT. Protein: CASSGQSNQPQHF.

This clone was detected a few times. This rearrangement joins TRBV19 to TRBJ2-2; D possibly corresponds to TRBD1 (5 bases). The ends were cut back, 0 bases at V and 0 bases at J, with 5 bases in the middle. The length of the CDR3 is 15 residues. Germline CDR1 LNHDA, CDR2 SQIVND (reference sequence). In nucleotides, the CDR3 is TGTGCCAGTAGTATAGACAGGGCGAACACCGGGGAGCTGTTTTTT. Its protein is CASSIDRANTGELFF.

The chain combines TRBV6-1 with TRBJ2-7, with TRBD1 matching 9 bases. V lost 2 bases and J lost 4; bases outside the gene matches: 15. This CDR3 is 18 amino acids long. Germline loops: CDR1 MNHNS, CDR2 SASEGT. The DNA for the CDR3 is TGTGCCAGCAGTGAAAGAGTGGGACAGGGCGCCCGACGGTACGAGCAGTACTTC. This codes for CASSERVGQGARRYEQYF.

V gene TRBV6-1 combines with J gene TRBJ2-7; D might be TRBD1 (5 bases). CDR3 size: 16 residues. V dropped 1 base and J dropped 2 bases, with 15 bases sitting between them. Germline CDR1 and CDR2: MNHNS and SASEGT. The CDR3 DNA sequence: TGTGCCAGCAGTGAAGGGTTTGGGGCGGCAACCTACGAGCAGTACTTC. This encodes CASSEGFGAATYEQYF.

The genes are TRBV5-1 and TRBJ2-7, with no clear D. Germline loops: CDR1 SGHRS, CDR2 YFSETQ. Trimming cost V 0 bases and J 3 bases, with 10 bases left between them. The CDR3 runs to 14 residues. The CDR3 spells CASSLDVSGYEQYF. The CDR3 DNA follows: TGCGCCAGCAGCTTGGATGTGAGTGGCTACGAGCAGTACTTC.

V usage is TRBV6-1 and J usage is TRBJ1-5; 8 bases align to TRBD1. The germline V gene encodes CDR1 MNHNS and CDR2 SASEGT. The CDR3 runs 13 residues. The V segment lost 6 bases and the J segment 2 bases; nucleotides outside the gene matches: 0. Here the CDR3 reads CASRGQGNQPQHF. DNA for the CDR3: TGTGCCAGCAGGGGACAGGGCAATCAGCCCCAGCATTTT.

The chain joins TRBV27 to TRBJ2-5, with TRBD2 as a possible D gene (6 bases). This CDR3 is built from 16 residues. The V end was cut by 5 bases, the J end by 1 base, with 17 bases between. The germline V gene has CDR1 MNHEY and CDR2 SMNVEV (reference sequence). The CDR3 sequence: CASSTNLAYTQETQYF. As DNA, the CDR3 is TGTGCCAGCAGTACCAACCTAGCGTATACCCAAGAGACCCAGTACTTC.

The sample holds a few counts of this clone. The same CDR3 also results from other DNA sequences found in this sample. V usage is TRBV2 and J usage is TRBJ1-4, with D unresolved. This CDR3 comprises 17 residues. V was cut by 5 bases and J by 7 bases, with 23 bases left in between. Germline lookup yields CDR1 SNHLY and CDR2 FYNNEI. CDR3 DNA sequence: TGTGCCAGCAGTCCCGGGTCCGCCAACATTGGAGGTGAAAAACTGTTTTTT. Translated: CASSPGSANIGGEKLFF.

V and J are TRBV29-1 and TRBJ2-3; tentatively, D is TRBD1 (6 bases). This CDR3 is built from 11 residues. Looked up from germline, CDR1 is SQVTM and CDR2 is ANQGSEA. V was clipped by 6 bases and J by 4 bases, with 8 bases between them. CDR3 nucleotide sequence: TGCAGCGTCTACAGGGCAGATACGCAGTATTTT. Its translation: CSVYRADTQYF.

This clone was seen only a few times. CDR3 amino acids: CAISGDRGNTGELFF. The CDR3 region has the DNA TGTGCCATCAGTGGCGACAGGGGGAACACCGGGGAGCTGTTTTTT. The chain employs TRBV10-3 and TRBJ2-2; 8 bases line up with TRBD1. The germline gives CDR1 ENHRY, CDR2 SYGVKD. The CDR3 sequence is 15 residues long. V dropped 4 bases and J dropped 1; count of bases not matched to a gene: 2.

J is TRBJ2-5 and V is TRBV5-1; tentatively, D is TRBD1 (6 bases). Germline assignment: CDR1 SGHRS and CDR2 YFSETQ. V lost 0 bases and J 5 bases, leaving 14 bases between the germline ends. The CDR3 consists of 15 residues. The CDR3 sequence is CASSLVTGSGETQYF. CDR3 nucleotides: TGCGCCAGCAGCTTGGTAACAGGGTCGGGGGAGACCCAGTACTTC.

This chain links TRBV5-8 with TRBJ1-5; 7 positions agree with TRBD1. Germline V gene sequence: CDR1 SGHTS, CDR2 YDEGEE. The length of the CDR3 is 16 residues. V gave up 1 base and J gave up 4 bases; unmatched junction bases: 8. The CDR3 DNA reads as TGTGCCAGCAGCTTGTGGGGCGGGACAGTAAATCAGCCCCAGCATTTT. Its protein is CASSLWGGTVNQPQHF.

V gene TRBV5-1 combines with J gene TRBJ1-6; D may be TRBD1 (5 bases). The CDR3 length is 13 residues. Germline CDR1 and CDR2: SGHRS and YFSETQ. V was trimmed by 4 bases and J by 7 bases, leaving 9 bases between them. The CDR3 nucleotides are TGCGCCAGCAGCCAGGCAGGGAATTCACCCCTCCACTTT. Its protein product is CASSQAGNSPLHF.

As to this clone: One junction end does not reproduce the germline sequence, and a read error may be involved. The chain employs TRBV9 and TRBJ1-5, with a tentative D call TRBD1 (6 bases). Germline CDR1 and CDR2: SGDLS and YYNGEE. The CDR3 runs 16 residues. CDR3 bases: TGTGCCAGCAGCCCCCTACAACAGGGAATTAATCAGCTCCAGCATTTT. Its translation: CASSPLQQGINQLQHF.

This clone has more than one count but fewer than ten. The chain combines TRBV6-5 with TRBJ1-5; possibly TRBD1 for D (5 bases). This CDR3 is 14 amino acids long. V lost 0 bases and J 8 bases, leaving 11 bases between the germline ends. CDR1 MNHEY and CDR2 SVGAGI come from the germline V gene. The CDR3 DNA is TGTGCCAGCAGTTACTCAGGGGCTGGGGAGCCCCAGCATTTT. It translates to CASSYSGAGEPQHF.

This clone was counted a few times. The chain couples TRBV10-1 to TRBJ2-7; 7 bases are a match to TRBD1. The trim removed 5 bases at V and 2 bases at J, leaving 6 bases unmatched. CDR1 is WNHNN, CDR2 SYGVQD, per germline (reference sequence). CDR3 length: 14 residues. CDR3 sequence reads: CASSRTGRPYEQYF. In DNA form, the CDR3 reads TGCGCCAGCAGTAGGACAGGAAGGCCCTACGAGCAGTACTTC.

The V call is TRBV7-2, the J call TRBJ1-5; 8 bases agree with TRBD1. V lost 5 bases, J lost 3 bases, and 6 bases stayed unmatched. This CDR3 contains 15 residues. Looked up from germline, CDR1 is SGHTA and CDR2 is FQGNSA. CDR3 in DNA: TGTGCCAGCAGCCCAGACAGGGGCCTCAATCAGCCCCAGCATTTT. It specifies CASSPDRGLNQPQHF.

The table lists this clone with a few counts. The gene calls are TRBV7-9 and TRBJ1-1, with D unclear. The V end lost 3 bases, the J end lost 1 base, and 9 bases lay between the germline ends. The CDR3 is 14 residues long. Germline lookup yields CDR1 SEHNR and CDR2 FQNEAQ (reference sequence). The CDR3 nucleotides are TGTGCCAGCAGCTTGGGAGGGTGGAACACTGAAGCTTTCTTT. Protein: CASSLGGWNTEAFF. Full variable domain (remainder filled in from reference TRBV7-9 and TRBJ1-1): DTGVSQNPRHKITKRGQNVTFRCDPISEHNRLYWYRQTLGQGPEFLTYFQNEAQLEKSRLLSDRFSAERPKGSFSTLEIQRTEQGDSAMYLCASSLGGWNTEAFFGQGTRLTVV.

In its sample, this clone was seen a few times. The rearrangement joins TRBV9 to TRBJ2-7, with 9 bases identical to TRBD1. Germline lookup yields CDR1 SGDLS and CDR2 YYNGEE. V lost 4 bases, J lost 4 bases, and 6 bases stayed unmatched. The CDR3 covers 14 residues. CDR3 region: CASSSRTGEYEQYF. In nucleotides, the CDR3 is TGTGCCAGCAGCTCCCGGACAGGGGAATACGAGCAGTACTTC.

This clone was recorded only once. CDR3 protein: CAISASTGTGPEKLFF. The DNA for the CDR3 is TGTGCCATCAGTGCATCGACCGGGACAGGCCCTGAAAAACTGTTTTTT. This chain joins TRBV10-3 and TRBJ1-4; 8 bases map to TRBD1. Germline V CDR1 and CDR2: ENHRY, SYGVKD. Trimming cost V 4 bases and J 7 bases; bases outside gene matches: 11. This CDR3 spans 16 amino acids.